In this sample, the clone carrying this T cell receptor (beta chain) turned up a few times. Its antigen is unknown. The germline gives CDR1 SNHLY, CDR2 FYNNEI. Deletions cut 6 bases from V and 5 bases from J, with 14 bases between. The CDR3 spans 14 residues. A single record per CDR3 protein comes from TCRdb applying MiXCR to the 5' RACE reads. The sample shows 500,000 to 650,000 distinct CDR3 sequences, roughly 7.2% of them seen only once. The sample is drawn from a study of identical twins. Study results and limitations: Researchers caution that invariant MAIT and iNKT cells could partly confound zero-insertion analyses. There was an excess of low generation probability in the out-of-frame alpha sequences that twins shared.

A further study also used this sample, focusing on yellow fever vaccine responses in identical twins.

This sequence was found in a woman in her late teens or twenties in good health. Sequenced sample: PBMCs. V is TRBV2 and J is TRBJ1-5; D is possibly TRBD1 (5 bases). CDR3 sequence: CASSGDGTYQPQHF. CDR3 DNA: TGTGCCAGCAGCGGGGACGGAACTTATCAGCCCCAGCATTTT. Full variable domain (outside the CDR3, taken from reference TRBV2 and TRBJ1-5): EPEVTQTPSHQVTQMGQEVILRCVPISNHLYFYWYRQILGQKVEFLVSFYNNEISEKSEIFDDQFSVERPDGSNFTLKIRSTKLEDSAMYFCASSGDGTYQPQHFGDGTRLSIL.